This TCR beta chain was identified in a study of T cells in Graves' hyperthyroidism and ophthalmopathy. The study's findings and limits: Clonotypes that were expanded in thyroid above 0.001 mostly appeared in blood too.

This CDR3 has 15 residues. Trimming removed 3 bases at V and 4 bases at J, with 18 bases between. Germline CDR1 DFQATT, CDR2 SNEGSKA (reference sequence). This clonotype was picked up many times. Its antigen is not known. RNA transcripts served as the template for amplifying TCR beta CDR3 regions. The TCR CDR3 was amplified in a first-round RT-PCR using the HTBI primer set. One entry per CDR3 protein results from TCRdb running MiXCR on the multiplex PCR reads. Of hundreds of thousands of distinct CDR3 sequences detected, 14% appear once; the ten largest clones hold approximately 10%. Cells are PBMCs isolated from more than 8.5 ml of fresh blood.

The chain joins TRBV20-1 to TRBJ2-5, with a weak D call TRBD2 (6 bases). Specimen: blood. This sequence was found in a woman aged 18-30 years with Graves' hyperthyroidism. This CDR3 is CSARPIGTGRETQYF. The CDR3, as DNA: TGCAGTGCTAGGCCTATAGGGACTGGGCGAGAGACCCAGTACTTC.